These T cell receptor beta chains were read from a single sample in a study of CD8+CD57+ T cells in acquired aplastic anemia. TCRdb itself ran the reads through MiXCR, one entry per CDR3 protein. In the table there are about 170,000 distinct CDR3 sequences, 63% of which are singletons. Sequenced material: sorted CD4+, CD8+, or CD8+CD57+ T cells (not recorded which) from PBMCs. These receptors were taken from a human donor in good health. Each CDR3 is given with its conserved first and last residue. Size values are once, few and many counts, or a class for expanded clones, and some rows have none.

J: TRBJ2-5; V: TRBV20-1; size: .; CDR3: CSARKTGEWETQYF
J: TRBJ2-1; V: TRBV12-3/TRBV12-4; size: .; CDR3: CASRAFGEQFF
J: TRBJ2-7; V: TRBV19; size: .; CDR3: CASSAGQGKNEQYF
J: TRBJ2-1; V: TRBV20-1; size: .; CDR3: CSAYSASGSSYNEQFF
J: TRBJ2-1; V: TRBV10-3; size: .; CDR3: CAIINNEQFF
J: TRBJ2-7; V: TRBV4-1; size: .; CDR3: CASSLGTVTYEQYF
J: TRBJ2-1; V: TRBV6-2/TRBV6-3; size: .; CDR3: CASSPSDVGTNEQFF
J: TRBJ1-6; V: TRBV2; size: .; CDR3: CASSEGRAINSPLHF
J: TRBJ2-1; V: TRBV20-1; size: .; CDR3: CSARSTSGPDNEQFF
J: TRBJ2-1; V: TRBV7-9; size: many; CDR3: CASSLPGLAGARNEQFF
J: TRBJ1-1; V: TRBV20-1; size: .; CDR3: CSARDELDAPF
J: TRBJ1-2; V: TRBV24-1; size: many; CDR3: CATAGGPFDGYTF
J: TRBJ2-3; V: TRBV7-2; size: few; CDR3: CASSLYTDTQYF
J: TRBJ1-2; V: TRBV6-1; size: .; CDR3: CAGGTAPMGGYTF
J: TRBJ2-7; V: TRBV6-2/TRBV6-3; size: .; CDR3: CASSYSTGYEQYF
J: TRBJ2-1; V: TRBV19; size: .; CDR3: CASSPLIYNEQFF